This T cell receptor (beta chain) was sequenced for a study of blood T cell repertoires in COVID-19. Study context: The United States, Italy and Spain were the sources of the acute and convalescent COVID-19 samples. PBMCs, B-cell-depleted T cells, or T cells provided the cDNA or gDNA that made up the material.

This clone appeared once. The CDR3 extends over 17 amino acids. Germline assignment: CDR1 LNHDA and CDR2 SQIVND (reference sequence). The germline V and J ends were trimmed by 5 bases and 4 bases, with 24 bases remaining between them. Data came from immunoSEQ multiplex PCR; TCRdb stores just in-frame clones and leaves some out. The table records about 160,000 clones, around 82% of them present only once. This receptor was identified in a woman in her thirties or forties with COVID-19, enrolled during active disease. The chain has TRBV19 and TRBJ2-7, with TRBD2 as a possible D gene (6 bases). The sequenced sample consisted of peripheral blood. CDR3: CASSPRLRDWRPYEQYF. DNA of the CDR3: TGTGCCAGTAGTCCAAGACTTCGGGACTGGAGGCCTTACGAGCAGTACTTC.